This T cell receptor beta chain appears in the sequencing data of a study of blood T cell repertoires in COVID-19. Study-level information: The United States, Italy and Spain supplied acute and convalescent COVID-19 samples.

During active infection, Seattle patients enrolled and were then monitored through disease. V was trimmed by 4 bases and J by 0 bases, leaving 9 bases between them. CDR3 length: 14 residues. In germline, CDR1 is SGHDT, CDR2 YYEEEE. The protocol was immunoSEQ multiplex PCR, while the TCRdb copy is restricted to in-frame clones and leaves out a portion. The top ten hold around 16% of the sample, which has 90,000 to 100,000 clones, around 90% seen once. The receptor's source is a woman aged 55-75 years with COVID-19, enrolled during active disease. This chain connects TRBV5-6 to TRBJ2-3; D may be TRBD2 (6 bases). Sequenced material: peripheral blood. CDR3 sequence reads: CASSGSGSTDTQYF. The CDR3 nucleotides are TGTGCCAGCAGCGGGAGCGGGAGCACAGATACGCAGTATTTT.